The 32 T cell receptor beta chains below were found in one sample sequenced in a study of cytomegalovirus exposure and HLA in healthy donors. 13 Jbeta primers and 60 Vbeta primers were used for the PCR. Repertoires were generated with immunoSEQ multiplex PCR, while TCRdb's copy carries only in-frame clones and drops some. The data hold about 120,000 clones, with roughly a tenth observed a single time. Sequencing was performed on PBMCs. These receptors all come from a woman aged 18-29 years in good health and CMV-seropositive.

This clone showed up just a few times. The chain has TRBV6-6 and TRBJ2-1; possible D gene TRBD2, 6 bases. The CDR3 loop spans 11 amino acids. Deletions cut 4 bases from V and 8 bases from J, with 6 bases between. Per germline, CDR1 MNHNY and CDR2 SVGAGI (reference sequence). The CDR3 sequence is CASSWGDEQFF. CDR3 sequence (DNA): TGTGCCAGCAGTTGGGGGGATGAGCAGTTCTTC.

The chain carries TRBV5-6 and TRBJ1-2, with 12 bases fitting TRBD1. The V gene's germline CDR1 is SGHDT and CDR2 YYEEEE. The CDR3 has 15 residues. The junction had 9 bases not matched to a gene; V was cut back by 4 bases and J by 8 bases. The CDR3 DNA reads TGTGCCAGCAGCCGGGGGACAGGGGGCGAGGTCGGCTACACCTTC. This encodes CASSRGTGGEVGYTF.

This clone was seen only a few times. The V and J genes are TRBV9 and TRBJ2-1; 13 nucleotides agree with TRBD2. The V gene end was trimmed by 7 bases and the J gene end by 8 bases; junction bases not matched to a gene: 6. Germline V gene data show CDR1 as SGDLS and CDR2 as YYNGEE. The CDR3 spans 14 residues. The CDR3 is CASRRTSGRDEQFF. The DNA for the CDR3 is TGTGCCAGCCGGCGGACTAGCGGGAGAGATGAGCAGTTCTTC.

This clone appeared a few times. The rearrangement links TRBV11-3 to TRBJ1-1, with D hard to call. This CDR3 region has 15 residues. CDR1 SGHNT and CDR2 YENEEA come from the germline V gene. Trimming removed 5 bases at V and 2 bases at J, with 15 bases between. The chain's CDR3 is CASSLERGFNTEAFF. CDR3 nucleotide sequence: TGTGCCAGCAGCCTCGAACGGGGATTTAACACTGAAGCTTTCTTT.

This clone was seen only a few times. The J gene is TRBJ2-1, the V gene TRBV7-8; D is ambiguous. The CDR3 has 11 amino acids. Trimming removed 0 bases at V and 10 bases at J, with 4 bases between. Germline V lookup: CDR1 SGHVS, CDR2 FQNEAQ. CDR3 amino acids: CASSLAGEQFF. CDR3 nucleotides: TGTGCCAGCAGCTTAGCCGGGGAGCAGTTCTTC.

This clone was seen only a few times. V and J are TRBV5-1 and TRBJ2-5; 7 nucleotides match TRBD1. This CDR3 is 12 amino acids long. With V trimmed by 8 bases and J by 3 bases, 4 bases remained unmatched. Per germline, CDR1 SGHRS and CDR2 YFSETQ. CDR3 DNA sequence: TGCGCCAGAGACAGGGTGGAAGAGACCCAGTACTTC. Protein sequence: CARDRVEETQYF.

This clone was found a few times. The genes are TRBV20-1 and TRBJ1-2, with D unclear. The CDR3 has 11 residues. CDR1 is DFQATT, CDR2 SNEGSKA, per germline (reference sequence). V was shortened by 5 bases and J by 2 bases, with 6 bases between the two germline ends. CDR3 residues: CSAPNNYGYTF. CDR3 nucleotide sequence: TGCAGTGCTCCTAACAACTATGGCTACACCTTC.

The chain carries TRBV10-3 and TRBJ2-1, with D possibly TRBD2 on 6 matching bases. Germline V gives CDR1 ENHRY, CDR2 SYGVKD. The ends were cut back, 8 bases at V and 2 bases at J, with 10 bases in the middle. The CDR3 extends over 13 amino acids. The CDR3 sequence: CAIRDFTYNEQFF. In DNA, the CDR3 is TGTGCCATCCGGGACTTTACCTACAATGAGCAGTTCTTC.

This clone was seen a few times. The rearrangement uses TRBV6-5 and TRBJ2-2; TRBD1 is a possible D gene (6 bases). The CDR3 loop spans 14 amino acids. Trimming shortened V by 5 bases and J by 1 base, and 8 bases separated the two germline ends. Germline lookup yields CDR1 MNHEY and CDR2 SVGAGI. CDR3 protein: CASSPTGNTGELFF. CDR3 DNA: TGTGCCAGCAGTCCGACAGGGAACACCGGGGAGCTGTTTTTT.

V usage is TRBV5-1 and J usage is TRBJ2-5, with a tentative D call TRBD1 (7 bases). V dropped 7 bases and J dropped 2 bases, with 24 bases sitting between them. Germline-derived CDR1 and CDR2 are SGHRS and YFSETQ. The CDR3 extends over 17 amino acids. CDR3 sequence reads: CASGGGLEGARQETQYF. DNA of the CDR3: TGCGCCAGCGGAGGAGGGTTGGAGGGGGCGCGGCAAGAGACCCAGTACTTC.

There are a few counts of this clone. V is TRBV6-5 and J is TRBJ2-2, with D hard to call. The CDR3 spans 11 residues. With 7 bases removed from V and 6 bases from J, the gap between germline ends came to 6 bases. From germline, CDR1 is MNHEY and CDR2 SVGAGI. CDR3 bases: TGTGCCAGCACCAGGTCCGGGGAGCTGTTTTTT. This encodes CASTRSGELFF.

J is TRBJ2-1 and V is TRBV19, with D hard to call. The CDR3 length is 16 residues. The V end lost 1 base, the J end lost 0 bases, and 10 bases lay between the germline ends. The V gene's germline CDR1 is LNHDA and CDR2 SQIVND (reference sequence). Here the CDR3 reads CASSIGGLSSYNEQFF. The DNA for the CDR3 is TGTGCCAGTAGTATAGGAGGCCTTAGCTCCTACAATGAGCAGTTCTTC.

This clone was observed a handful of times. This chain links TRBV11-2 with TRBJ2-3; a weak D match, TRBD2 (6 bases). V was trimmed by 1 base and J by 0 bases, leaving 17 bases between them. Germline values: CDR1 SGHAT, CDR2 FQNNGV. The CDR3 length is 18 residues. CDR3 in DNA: TGTGCCAGCAGCTTAGGTCTAGCGTTCACTCCTAGCACAGATACGCAGTATTTT. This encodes CASSLGLAFTPSTDTQYF.

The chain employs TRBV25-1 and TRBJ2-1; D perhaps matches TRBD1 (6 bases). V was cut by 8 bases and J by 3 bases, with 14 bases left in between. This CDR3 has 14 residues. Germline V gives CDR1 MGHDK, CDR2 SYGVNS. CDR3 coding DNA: TGTGCCAGCCAGGGGCCGTCCGACTACAATGAGCAGTTCTTC. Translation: CASQGPSDYNEQFF.

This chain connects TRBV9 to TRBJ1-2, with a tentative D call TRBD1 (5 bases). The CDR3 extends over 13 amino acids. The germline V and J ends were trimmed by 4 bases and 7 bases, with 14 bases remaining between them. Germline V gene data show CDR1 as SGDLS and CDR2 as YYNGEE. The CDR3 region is CASSTDSSPGYTF. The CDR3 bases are TGTGCCAGCAGCACCGACAGTTCCCCTGGCTACACCTTC.

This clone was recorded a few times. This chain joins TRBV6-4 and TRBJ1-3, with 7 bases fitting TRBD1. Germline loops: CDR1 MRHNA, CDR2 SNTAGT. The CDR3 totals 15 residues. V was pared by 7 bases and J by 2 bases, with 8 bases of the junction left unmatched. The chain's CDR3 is CASTLRDSAGNTIYF. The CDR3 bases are TGTGCCAGCACCCTCCGGGACAGTGCTGGAAACACCATATATTTT.

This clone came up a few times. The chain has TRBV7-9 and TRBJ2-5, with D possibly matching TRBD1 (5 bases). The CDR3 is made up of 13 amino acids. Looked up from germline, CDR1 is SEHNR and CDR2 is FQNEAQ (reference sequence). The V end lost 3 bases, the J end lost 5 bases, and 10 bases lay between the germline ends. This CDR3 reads CASSFPTVETQYF. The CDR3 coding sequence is TGTGCCAGCAGCTTCCCGACAGTGGAGACCCAGTACTTC.

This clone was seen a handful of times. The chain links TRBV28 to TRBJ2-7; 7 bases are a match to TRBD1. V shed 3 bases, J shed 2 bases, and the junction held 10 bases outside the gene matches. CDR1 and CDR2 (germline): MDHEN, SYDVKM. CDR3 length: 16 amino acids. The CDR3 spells CASSFQSGTATYEQYF. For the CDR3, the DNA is TGTGCCAGCAGTTTTCAATCCGGGACAGCTACCTACGAGCAGTACTTC.

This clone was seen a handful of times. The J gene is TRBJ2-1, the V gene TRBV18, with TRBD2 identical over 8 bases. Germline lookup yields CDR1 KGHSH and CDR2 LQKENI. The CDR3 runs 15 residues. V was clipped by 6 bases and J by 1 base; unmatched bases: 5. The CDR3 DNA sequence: TGTGCCAGCTCGCCGACTAGCGTGTCCTACAATGAGCAGTTCTTC. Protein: CASSPTSVSYNEQFF. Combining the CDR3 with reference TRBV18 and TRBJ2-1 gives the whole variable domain NAGVMQNPRHLVRRRGQEARLRCSPMKGHSHVYWYRQLPEEGLKFMVYLQKENIIDESGMPKERFSAEFPKEGPSILRIQQVVRGDSAAYFCASSPTSVSYNEQFFGPGTRLTVL.

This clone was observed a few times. CDR3 loop: CASSPQSGTEAFF. The CDR3 nucleotides read TGTGCCAGCTCACCACAGTCGGGCACTGAAGCTTTCTTT. V usage is TRBV18 and J usage is TRBJ1-1; D is unclear. V lost 1 base to trimming and J lost 4 bases, with 7 bases between them. The germline CDR1 and CDR2 sequences are KGHSH and LQKENI. This CDR3 comprises 13 residues.

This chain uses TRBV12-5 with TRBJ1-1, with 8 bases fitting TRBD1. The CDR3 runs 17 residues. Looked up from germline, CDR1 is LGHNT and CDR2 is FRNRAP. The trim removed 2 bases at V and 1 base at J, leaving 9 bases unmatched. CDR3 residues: CASGLLRTGRENTEAFF. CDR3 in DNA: TGTGCTAGTGGTTTGCTACGGACAGGGAGGGAGAACACTGAAGCTTTCTTT.

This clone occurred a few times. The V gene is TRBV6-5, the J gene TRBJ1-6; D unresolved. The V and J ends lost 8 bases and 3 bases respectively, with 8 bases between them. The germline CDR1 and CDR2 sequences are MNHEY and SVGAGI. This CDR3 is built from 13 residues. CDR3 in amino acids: CASARSYNSPLHF. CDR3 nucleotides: TGTGCCAGCGCCCGTAGCTATAATTCACCCCTCCACTTT.

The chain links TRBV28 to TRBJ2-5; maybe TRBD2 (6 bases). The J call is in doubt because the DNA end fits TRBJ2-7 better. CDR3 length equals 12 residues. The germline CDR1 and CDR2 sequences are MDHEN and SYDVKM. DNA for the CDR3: TGTGCCATAGGAGGGTACCTGGTCGAGCAGTACTTC. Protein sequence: CAIGGYLVEQYF.

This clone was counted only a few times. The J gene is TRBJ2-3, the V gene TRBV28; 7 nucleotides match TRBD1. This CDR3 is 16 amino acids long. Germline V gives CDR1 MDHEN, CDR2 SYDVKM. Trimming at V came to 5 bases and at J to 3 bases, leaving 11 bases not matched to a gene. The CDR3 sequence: CASSPAKTGNTDTQYF. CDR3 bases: TGTGCCAGCAGTCCCGCCAAGACAGGGAATACAGATACGCAGTATTTT. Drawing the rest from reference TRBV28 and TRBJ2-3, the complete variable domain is DVKVTQSSRYLVKRTGEKVFLECVQDMDHENMFWYRQDPGLGLRLIYFSYDVKMKEKGDIPEGYSVSREKKERFSLILESASTNQTSMYLCASSPAKTGNTDTQYFGPGTRLTVL.

CDR3 loop: CASSFGGYTEAFF. The CDR3 DNA follows: TGCGCCAGCAGCTTCGGAGGGTACACTGAAGCTTTCTTT. V gene TRBV5-1 combines with J gene TRBJ1-1; D remains unclear. Trimming took off 2 bases at V and 3 bases at J, with 8 bases between the two ends. Looked up from germline, CDR1 is SGHRS and CDR2 is YFSETQ. The CDR3 is made up of 13 amino acids.

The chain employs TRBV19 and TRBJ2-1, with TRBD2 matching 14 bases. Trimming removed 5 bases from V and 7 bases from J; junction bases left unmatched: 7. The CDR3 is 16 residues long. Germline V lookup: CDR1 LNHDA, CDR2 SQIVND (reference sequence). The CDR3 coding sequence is TGTGCCAGTAGTGGGACTAGCGGGAGCTTTAATAATGAGCAGTTCTTC. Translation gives CASSGTSGSFNNEQFF.

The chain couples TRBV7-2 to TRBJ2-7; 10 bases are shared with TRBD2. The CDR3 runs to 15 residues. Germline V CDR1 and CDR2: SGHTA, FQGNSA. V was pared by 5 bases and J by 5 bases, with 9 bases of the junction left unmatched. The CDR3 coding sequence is TGTGCCAGCAGCCGGGCAGGGCTAGCGGGAGACGAGCAGTACTTC. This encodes CASSRAGLAGDEQYF.

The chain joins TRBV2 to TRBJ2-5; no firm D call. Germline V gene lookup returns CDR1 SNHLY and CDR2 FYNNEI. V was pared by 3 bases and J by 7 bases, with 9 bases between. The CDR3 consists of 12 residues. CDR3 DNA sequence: TGTGCCAGCAGTGAGGCGGTTGTGACCCAGTACTTC. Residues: CASSEAVVTQYF.

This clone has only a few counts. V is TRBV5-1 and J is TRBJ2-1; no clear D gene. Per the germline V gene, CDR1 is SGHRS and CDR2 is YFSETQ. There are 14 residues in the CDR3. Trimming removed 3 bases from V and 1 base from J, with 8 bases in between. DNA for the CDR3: TGCGCCAGCAGCTCCAAGCTATCCTACAATGAGCAGTTCTTC. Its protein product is CASSSKLSYNEQFF.

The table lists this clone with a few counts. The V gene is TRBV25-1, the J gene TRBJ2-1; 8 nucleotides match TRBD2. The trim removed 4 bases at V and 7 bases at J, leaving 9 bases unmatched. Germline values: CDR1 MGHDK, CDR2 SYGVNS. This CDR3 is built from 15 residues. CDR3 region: CASSAPGLGKNEQFF. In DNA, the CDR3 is TGTGCCAGCAGTGCACCGGGACTAGGGAAGAATGAGCAGTTCTTC.

This CDR3 is CAWSVLGGRGYTF. As DNA, the CDR3 is TGTGCCTGGAGTGTACTTGGAGGGAGAGGCTACACCTTC. The chain combines TRBV30 with TRBJ1-2; D ambiguous. Between the trimmed V and J ends, which lost 0 bases and 8 bases, there was a span of 13 bases. CDR3 length equals 13 residues. CDR1 is GTSNPN, CDR2 SVGIG, per germline (reference sequence).

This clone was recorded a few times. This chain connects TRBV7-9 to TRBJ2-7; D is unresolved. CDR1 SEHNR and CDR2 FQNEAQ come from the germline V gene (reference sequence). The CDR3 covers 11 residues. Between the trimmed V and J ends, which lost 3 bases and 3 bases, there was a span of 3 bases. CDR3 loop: CASSFNYEQYF. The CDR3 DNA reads TGTGCCAGCAGCTTTAACTACGAGCAGTACTTC.